This T cell receptor (beta chain) comes out of a study of blood T cell repertoires in COVID-19. Study overall: COVID-19 samples collected from the United States, Italy and Spain covered acute and convalescent phases. PBMCs, B-cell-depleted T cells, or T cells were the source of the cDNA or gDNA that made up the material.

There are 12 residues in the CDR3. CDR1 MNHEY and CDR2 SMNVEV come from the germline V gene (reference sequence). The germline V and J ends were trimmed by 8 bases and 2 bases, with 10 bases remaining between them. Per the original methods: By means of reference gene primer amplification, nucleated cell counts were estimated. The data were produced by immunoSEQ multiplex PCR, yet TCRdb's version contains in-frame clones alone and is incomplete. V and J calls and clone size are copied from that table; D and trimming were computed from the DNA. Counted here are 120,000 or so clones, around 88% occurring once; the ten biggest clones make up roughly 0.94%.

The clonotype was recovered from a woman between 50 and 59 years old with active or convalescent COVID-19. The sample taken for sequencing was peripheral blood. This rearrangement joins TRBV27 to TRBJ2-7; D not resolved. The CDR3 DNA reads TGTGCCAGCGCGACACCTCCCTACGAGCAGTACTTC. Translating gives CASATPPYEQYF.